Listed below are T cell receptor beta chains from one sample, sequenced in a study of breast tumors, draining lymph nodes, adjacent tissues. Using its own MiXCR run on the multiplex PCR reads, TCRdb lists one record per CDR3 protein. The sample lists around 130,000 distinct CDR3 sequences, nearly 20% occurring once. The sample was axillary lymph node tissue. The receptors here all came from a female donor with breast cancer. Some clones in this sample may be carry-over from other donors' samples. Both conserved end residues are part of each CDR3. The D gene is left open where the match is weak. Size is stated for part of the rows, as once, few or many counts, or as a class when the clone is expanded.

d_gene | j_gene | v_gene | abundance | CDR3nt | CDR3aa
. | TRBJ1-5 | TRBV5-1 | few | TGCGCCAGCAGCTTGTCGGGACAATGGAATCAGCCCCAGCATTTT | CASSLSGQWNQPQHF
TRBD2 | TRBJ2-7 | TRBV9 | many | TGTGCCAGCAGCGGACTAGCGGGAGGCGAGCAGTACTTC | CASSGLAGGEQYF
. | TRBJ2-1 | TRBV11-2 | many | TGTGCCAGCAGCTCACGCCGGGGGCTAGACAATGAGCAGTTCTTC | CASSSRRGLDNEQFF
. | TRBJ1-2 | TRBV5-5 | many | TGTGCCAGCAGCTTGGAGGCAAGGAACTATGGCTACACCTTC | CASSLEARNYGYTF
TRBD1 | TRBJ2-4 | TRBV6-6 | . | TGTGCCAGCAGTTTTGGGACAGGTCTAGCCAAAAACATTCAGTACTTC | CASSFGTGLAKNIQYF
TRBD2 | TRBJ2-7 | TRBV18 | many | TGTGCCAGCTCACCTCGGGGGGGACTTCTCGAGCAGTACTTC | CASSPRGGLLEQYF
. | TRBJ1-1 | TRBV12-3/TRBV12-4 | . | TGTGCCAGCACTGACATGGGCGACACTGAAGCTTTCTTT | CASTDMGDTEAFF
TRBD2 | TRBJ2-1 | TRBV7-9 | many | TGTGCCAGCACCCCGGGCGGGGGGGGACGCTCCTACAATGAGCAGTTCTTC | CASTPGGGGRSYNEQFF
TRBD2 | TRBJ2-5 | TRBV5-1 | many | TGCGCCAGCAGCCGGGGGGACGGAGCGGGCGAGACCCAGTACTTC | CASSRGDGAGETQYF
TRBD2 | TRBJ2-7 | TRBV20-1 | many | TGCAGTGCATCGAGCGGGAGGGATTTGGTGTCCTACGAGCAGTACTTC | CSASSGRDLVSYEQYF
. | TRBJ2-5 | TRBV9 | many | TGTGCCAGCAGCGTAGTGTCGGGGCTGGGAGAGACCCAGTACTTC | CASSVVSGLGETQYF
. | TRBJ1-3 | TRBV19 | many | TGTGCCAGTACCCATCGTTGGAGGGAAGGTAGTGGAAACACCATATATTTT | CASTHRWREGSGNTIYF
. | TRBJ1-1 | TRBV10-2 | . | TGCGCCAGCACCCGAGGCGAGAACACTGAAGCTTTCTTT | CASTRGENTEAFF
TRBD1 | TRBJ2-7 | TRBV7-6 | many | TGTGCCAGCAGCACGGACAGGGGGCACGAGCAGTACTTC | CASSTDRGHEQYF
. | TRBJ2-5 | TRBV5-5 | many | TGTGCCAGCAGCCCGGACGGCCGCCGAGAGACCCAGTACTTC | CASSPDGRRETQYF
TRBD2 | TRBJ2-2 | TRBV7-9 | . | TGTGCCAGCAGTTCCAACTTTCCGACTAGCGGGGGGAACACCGGGGAGCTGTTTTTT | CASSSNFPTSGGNTGELFF
TRBD1 | TRBJ2-4 | TRBV2 | . | TGTGCCAGCAGTGAAGGTACAGGGGGCCTCATAAACATTCAGTACTTC | CASSEGTGGLINIQYF
. | TRBJ1-4 | TRBV11-2 | many | TGTGCCAGCAATGGGGGGATAGAAAATGAAAAACTGTTTTTT | CASNGGIENEKLFF
. | TRBJ2-5 | TRBV20-1 | . | TGCAGTGCTGCAACTAGCTACCAAGAGACCCTGAACTTC | CSAATSYQETLNF
TRBD2 | TRBJ2-1 | TRBV6-1 | many | TGTGCCAGCACCACCGGACTAGCGGGAGGGCACAATGAGCAGTTCTTC | CASTTGLAGGHNEQFF
. | TRBJ2-3 | TRBV14 | . | TGTGCCAGCAGCCAAGACAGGAATACGCAGTATTTT | CASSQDRNTQYF
. | TRBJ2-1 | TRBV28 | . | TGTGCCAGCAGTCCATCTAGGAACTCCTACAATGAGCAGTTCTTC | CASSPSRNSYNEQFF
. | TRBJ2-3 | TRBV7-3 | many | TGTGCCAGCAGCTTATCTAGAGATACGCAGTATTTT | CASSLSRDTQYF
TRBD2 | TRBJ2-6 | TRBV7-9 | . | TGTGCCAGCAGCCCCCGACTAGCGGGAGGCTCTGGGGCCAACGTCCTGACTTTC | CASSPRLAGGSGANVLTF
. | TRBJ2-4 | TRBV5-6 | . | TGTGCCAGCAGGATTGAGAAGGGGGGCGGAAACATTCAGTACTTC | CASRIEKGGGNIQYF
. | TRBJ2-2 | TRBV3-1 | . | TGTGCCAGCAGCCGACGACCCGAATGGAGCACCGGGGAGCTGTTTTTT | CASSRRPEWSTGELFF
. | TRBJ2-4 | TRBV20-1 | few | TGCAGTGCTAGAAGCGGACTAGCCAAAAACATTCAGTACTTC | CSARSGLAKNIQYF
. | TRBJ2-1 | TRBV7-3 | many | TGTGCCAGCAGCCCCTTAAGCTCCTACAATGAGCAGTTCTTC | CASSPLSSYNEQFF
. | TRBJ2-7 | TRBV6-5 | many | TGTGCCAGCAGCGAGGGGGGCTCCTACGAGCAGTACTTC | CASSEGGSYEQYF
. | TRBJ2-7 | TRBV9 | . | TGTGCCAACAGCGTAGGTCGGGTTAACTACGAGCAGTACTTC | CANSVGRVNYEQYF
. | TRBJ2-2 | TRBV12-3/TRBV12-4 | . | TGTGCCAGCAGGCCCGGGTGGGGGAACACCGGGGAGCTGTTTTTT | CASRPGWGNTGELFF
TRBD2 | TRBJ2-7 | TRBV27 | many | TGTGCCAGCAGTAGGGCAGGTAAAAGCGGGACCTACGAGCAGTACTTC | CASSRAGKSGTYEQYF
. | TRBJ2-3 | TRBV7-3 | many | TGTGCCAGCAGCCGTGACTCCGGCACAGATACGCAGTATTTT | CASSRDSGTDTQYF
. | TRBJ2-1 | TRBV7-9 | many | TGTGCCAGCCGTGCTCAACTGGCCAGGGGGGGCAATGAGCAGTTCTTC | CASRAQLARGGNEQFF
. | TRBJ2-2 | TRBV24-1 | many | TGTGCCACCTCGCAAGAATTATCCGGGGAGCTGTTTTTT | CATSQELSGELFF
. | TRBJ1-2 | TRBV5-6 | many | TGTGCCAGCAGCTTGGTAACCGGTGGAGGCTACACCTTC | CASSLVTGGGYTF
. | TRBJ2-7 | TRBV11-2 | many | TGTGCCAGCAGCTTAGGAGGGGGGGGGTACTACGAGCAGTACTTC | CASSLGGGGYYEQYF
TRBD1 | TRBJ2-7 | TRBV20-1 | many | TGCAGTGCTAGTGGGGGACAGGGGGCGTACGAGCAGTACTTC | CSASGGQGAYEQYF
TRBD1 | TRBJ2-7 | TRBV6-6 | many | TGTGCCAGCACCAAACAGGGGACCCCCTACGAGCAGTACTTC | CASTKQGTPYEQYF
. | TRBJ2-7 | TRBV12-3/TRBV12-4 | many | TGTGCCAGCAGTTTAAGGCGAGAGGGCGAGCAGTACTTC | CASSLRREGEQYF
TRBD1 | TRBJ2-5 | TRBV6-4 | many | TGTGCCAGCCCGACGGACAGGGTGAGTCGAGAGACCCAGTACTTC | CASPTDRVSRETQYF
TRBD2 | TRBJ2-5 | TRBV13 | . | TGTGCCAGCAGCTTAGCCGCGGGGGGGAAAGAGACCCAGTACTTC | CASSLAAGGKETQYF
TRBD1 | TRBJ1-2 | TRBV15 | many | TGTGCCACCAGCAGAGCACGCGACAGGGACTATGGCTACACCTTC | CATSRARDRDYGYTF
. | TRBJ1-2 | TRBV9 | many | TGTGCCAGCAGCCAAACAGGGAACGACGGCTACACCTTC | CASSQTGNDGYTF
. | TRBJ2-1 | TRBV6-6 | many | TGTGCCAGCAGTTATCAGCCAACTGAGCAGTTCTTC | CASSYQPTEQFF
. | TRBJ2-1 | TRBV5-4 | many | TGTGCCAGCAGCCCAGGGACTTTAGCCAATGAGCAGTTCTTC | CASSPGTLANEQFF
. | TRBJ1-2 | TRBV29-1 | many | TGCAGCGTTGCTACAGGCTCGCGGGGCTACACCTTC | CSVATGSRGYTF
. | TRBJ1-5 | TRBV30 | many | TGTGCCTGGACTACCTCGACGACGGGCCAGCCCCAGCATTTT | CAWTTSTTGQPQHF
. | TRBJ2-7 | TRBV19 | many | TGTGCCAGTAGTATAGGAACGGACAACATCTTCTACGAGCAGTACTTC | CASSIGTDNIFYEQYF
TRBD2 | TRBJ2-1 | TRBV7-3 | many | TGTGCCAGCAGGCTAGCGGGGGGTGGCAATGAGCAGTTCTTC | CASRLAGGGNEQFF
TRBD2 | TRBJ2-5 | TRBV10-2 | many | TGCGCCAGCAGGGATACTTGGTCGATCATGGGCGGGGGAGAGACCCAGTACTTC | CASRDTWSIMGGGETQYF
. | TRBJ1-5 | TRBV6-1 | many | TGTGCCAGCAGTGTGACAGGCGAAAGTCAGCCCCAGCATTTT | CASSVTGESQPQHF
TRBD1 | TRBJ2-5 | TRBV6-1 | many | TGTGCCAGTAATTACAGGGGAGTGGGGACCCAGTACTTC | CASNYRGVGTQYF
. | TRBJ2-2 | TRBV7-2 | many | TGTGCCAGCGGGCTTGGTGGCGCGAACACCGGGGAGCTGTTTTTT | CASGLGGANTGELFF
. | TRBJ1-6 | TRBV5-4 | many | TGTGCCAGCAGCTTTGGCCCGGGGGGACTAAACTCCTATAATTCACCCCTCCACTTT | CASSFGPGGLNSYNSPLHF
. | TRBJ2-7 | TRBV14 | many | TGTGCCAGCAGTCGGACGGCGGGTGAGCAGTACTTC | CASSRTAGEQYF
. | TRBJ2-1 | TRBV6-1 | many | TGTGCCACCGTTGTTAGCGGTCGCCTTAACAATGAGCAGTTCTTC | CATVVSGRLNNEQFF
. | TRBJ2-2 | TRBV28 | . | TGTGCCACCCTAGGCCGAAACACCGGGGAGCTGTTTTTT | CATLGRNTGELFF
. | TRBJ1-6 | TRBV20-1 | . | TGCAGTGCTAGAGATGCGAGGCAGTCCCATAATTCACCCCTCCACTTT | CSARDARQSHNSPLHF